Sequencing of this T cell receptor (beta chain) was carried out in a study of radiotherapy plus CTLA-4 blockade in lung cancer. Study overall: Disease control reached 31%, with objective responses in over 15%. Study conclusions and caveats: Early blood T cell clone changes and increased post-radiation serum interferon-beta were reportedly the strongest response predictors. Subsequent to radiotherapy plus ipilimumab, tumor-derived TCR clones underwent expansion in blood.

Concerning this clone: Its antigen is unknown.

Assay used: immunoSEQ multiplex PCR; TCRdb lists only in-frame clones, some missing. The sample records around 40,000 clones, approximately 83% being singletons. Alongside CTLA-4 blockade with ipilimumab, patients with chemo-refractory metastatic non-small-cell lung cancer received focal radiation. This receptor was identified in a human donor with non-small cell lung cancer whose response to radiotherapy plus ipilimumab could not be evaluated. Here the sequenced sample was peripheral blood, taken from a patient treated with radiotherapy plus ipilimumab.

Here the CDR3 DNA reads TGTGCCAGCAGCATTTCGGGCGGGGTTTCACCCCTCCACTTT. Its translation is CASSISGGVSPLHF. J is TRBJ1-6 and V is TRBV11-2; D gene ambiguous. The CDR3 covers 14 residues. The germline V and J ends were trimmed by 5 bases and 9 bases, with 14 bases remaining between them. The germline V gene has CDR1 SGHAT and CDR2 FQNNGV.